This TCR beta chain comes out of a study of a mutant IDH1 vaccine in newly diagnosed glioma. Study-wide results and limits: Among patients, nearly 95% showed immune responses induced by the vaccine.

The CDR3 is 18 amino acids long, termini counted. Germline CDR1 reads SNHLY; CDR2 reads FYNNEI. Time point described: week 5, during vaccination. The study gave 300 ug of mutant IDH1 20-mer peptide per vaccine dose, with topical imiquimod. Worth noting for this clone: Its antigen is not known. The missing conserved phenylalanine or tryptophan at the end of this CDR3 makes a read error likely. The DNA is left out, because the CDR3 cannot be placed on it with certainty; the CDR3 is given as TCRdb lists it.

Clones were read by immunoSEQ multiplex PCR, and TCRdb kept only the in-frame ones, dropping some. Of roughly 40,000 clones in the sample, approximately 90% were seen once. The source was PBMCs, collected from a glioma patient whose treatment included an IDH1 peptide vaccine. The origin of this receptor is a man aged 50 or older with glioma. This chain joins TRBV2 and TRBJ2-4; the table's D call, TRBD2, has no DNA check behind it. The CDR3 is CASSEGVGPALAGAPRLS.